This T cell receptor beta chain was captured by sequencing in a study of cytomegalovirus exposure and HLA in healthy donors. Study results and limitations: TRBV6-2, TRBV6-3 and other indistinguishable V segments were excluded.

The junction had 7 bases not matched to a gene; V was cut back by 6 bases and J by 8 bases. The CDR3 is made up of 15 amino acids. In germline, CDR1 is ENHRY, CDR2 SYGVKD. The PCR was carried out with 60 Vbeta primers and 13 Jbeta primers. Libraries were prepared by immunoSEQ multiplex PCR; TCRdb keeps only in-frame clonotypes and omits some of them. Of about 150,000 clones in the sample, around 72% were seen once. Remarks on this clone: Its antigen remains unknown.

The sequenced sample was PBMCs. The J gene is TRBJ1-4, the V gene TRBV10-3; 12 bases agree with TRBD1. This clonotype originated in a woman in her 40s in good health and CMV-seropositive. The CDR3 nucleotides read TGTGCCATCAGAGGGGGACAGGGGGCCGGGGAAAAACTGTTTTTT. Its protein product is CAIRGGQGAGEKLFF.